Sequencing of this T cell receptor (beta chain) was carried out in a study of memory CD4+ T cells and cytomegalovirus serostatus. Note on this clone: Its antigen is unknown.

The sort gate was single viable CD3+CD4+CD8-CD45RO+ cells for memory CD4+ T cells. Total CD4+ T cells were enriched by CD4 positive selection. Produced via immunoSEQ multiplex PCR; TCRdb's table is partial and in-frame only. The repertoire holds nearly 50,000 clones, with roughly 73% as singletons. The germline gives CDR1 SEHNR, CDR2 FQNEAQ (reference sequence). The V and J ends lost 6 bases and 3 bases respectively, with 17 bases between them. The CDR3 length is 16 residues. The study, taken as a whole, reports: The CMV-associated TCR signature appears largely within the CD4+ memory repertoire.

The V and J genes are TRBV7-9 and TRBJ2-2, with TRBD2 as a possible D gene (6 bases). The sequenced sample consisted of memory CD4+ T cells from blood. This TCR was recovered from an adult in good health and CMV-seronegative. The CDR3 protein is CASRPRARGDTGELFF. CDR3 sequence (DNA): TGTGCCAGCAGGCCAAGGGCGCGGGGCGACACCGGGGAGCTGTTTTTT.